Following are 5 T cell receptor beta chains from one sample sequenced in a study of blood T cell repertoires in COVID-19. The assay was immunoSEQ multiplex PCR, and TCRdb's table has in-frame clones only and misses some. The sample lists around 320,000 clones; 85% were seen once. Sequenced: peripheral blood. These receptors were obtained from a human donor in a cohort sampled during active COVID-19.

This chain uses TRBV30 with TRBJ2-3; 16 bases are shared with TRBD2. V shed 8 bases and J 5 bases; nucleotides not matched to a gene: 4. Germline V gene sequence: CDR1 GTSNPN, CDR2 SVGIG (reference sequence). The CDR3 runs 14 residues. CDR3 in amino acids: CALGTSGGGDTQYF. CDR3 nucleotides: TGTGCCCTCGGGACTAGCGGGGGGGGAGATACGCAGTATTTT.

V is TRBV5-1 and J is TRBJ2-2, with TRBD1 identical over 7 bases. J gave up 2 bases and V 8 bases, and 3 bases lay outside the gene matches. Germline V gene data show CDR1 as SGHRS and CDR2 as YFSETQ. The CDR3 runs to 13 residues. The CDR3 bases are TGCGCCAGTAGACAGGGAAACACCGGGGAGCTGTTTTTT. This encodes CASRQGNTGELFF. Supplemented by reference TRBV5-1 and TRBJ2-2, the full variable domain reads KAGVTQTPRYLIKTRGQQVTLSCSPISGHRSVSWYQQTPGQGLQFLFEYFSETQRNKGNFPGRFSGRQFSNSRSEMNVSTLELGDSALYLCASRQGNTGELFFGEGSRLTVL.

The chain links TRBV5-1 to TRBJ1-1, with 9 nucleotides matching TRBD1. Germline V gives CDR1 SGHRS, CDR2 YFSETQ. V gave up 4 bases and J gave up 6 bases; unmatched junction bases: 4. This CDR3 is built from 13 residues. The CDR3: CASSHGQGSEAFF. CDR3 in DNA: TGCGCCAGCAGCCACGGACAGGGGTCTGAAGCTTTCTTT.

This clone showed up just once. The J gene is TRBJ2-1, the V gene TRBV5-1; 9 nucleotides align to TRBD2. CDR1 is SGHRS, CDR2 YFSETQ, per germline. The CDR3 runs 15 residues. The junction had 9 bases not matched to a gene; V was cut back by 3 bases and J by 8 bases. The CDR3 loop reads CASSYASSGVDEQFF. The CDR3 DNA reads as TGCGCCAGCAGCTATGCGTCTAGCGGGGTGGATGAGCAGTTCTTC.

The rearrangement uses TRBV5-8 and TRBJ2-7; possible D gene TRBD1, 6 bases. Germline V gene sequence: CDR1 SGHTS, CDR2 YDEGEE. Trimming took off 5 bases at V and 5 bases at J, with 14 bases between the two ends. The CDR3 contains 13 residues. CDR3 coding DNA: TGTGCCAGCAGTTGGGGGCCGGATAACGAGCAGTACTTC. It yields the protein CASSWGPDNEQYF.